This T cell receptor beta chain was captured in a study of blood T cell repertoires in COVID-19. The trim removed 4 bases at V and 6 bases at J, leaving 7 bases unmatched. The CDR3 length is 14 residues. Germline values: CDR1 SGHRS, CDR2 YFSETQ. Libraries were prepared by immunoSEQ multiplex PCR; TCRdb keeps only in-frame clonotypes and omits some of them. The table has some 390,000 clones, 80% to 90% seen once. It was during active infection that Seattle patients were enrolled and then longitudinally followed. The V call is TRBV5-1, the J call TRBJ1-2; 9 nucleotides match TRBD1. This receptor was identified in a woman aged 60-75 years with COVID-19, enrolled during active disease. The sequenced material came from peripheral blood. For the CDR3, the DNA is TGCGCCAGCAGCCTGGGGGACAGGGATGATGGCTACACCTTC. It translates to CASSLGDRDDGYTF.